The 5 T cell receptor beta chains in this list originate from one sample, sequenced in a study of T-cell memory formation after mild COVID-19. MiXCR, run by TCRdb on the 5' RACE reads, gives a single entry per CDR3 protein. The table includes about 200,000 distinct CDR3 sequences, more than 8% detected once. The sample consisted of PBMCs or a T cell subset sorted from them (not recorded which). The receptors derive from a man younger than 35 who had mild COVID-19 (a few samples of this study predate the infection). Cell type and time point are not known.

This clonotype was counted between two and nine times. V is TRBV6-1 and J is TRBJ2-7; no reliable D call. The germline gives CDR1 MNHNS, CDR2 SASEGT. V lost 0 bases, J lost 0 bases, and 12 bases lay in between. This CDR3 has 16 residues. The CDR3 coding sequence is TGTGCCAGCAGTGAAGCGCTTCCCGAGAGCTCCTACGAGCAGTACGTC. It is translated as CASSEALPESSYEQYV.

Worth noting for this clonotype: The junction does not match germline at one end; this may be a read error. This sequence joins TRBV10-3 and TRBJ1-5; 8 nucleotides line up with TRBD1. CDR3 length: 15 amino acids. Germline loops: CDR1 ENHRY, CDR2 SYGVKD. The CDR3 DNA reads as TGTGCCATAAGTGGATCAGGGGGCGGGGATCAGCCCCAGCATTTT. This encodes CAISGSGGGDQPQHF.

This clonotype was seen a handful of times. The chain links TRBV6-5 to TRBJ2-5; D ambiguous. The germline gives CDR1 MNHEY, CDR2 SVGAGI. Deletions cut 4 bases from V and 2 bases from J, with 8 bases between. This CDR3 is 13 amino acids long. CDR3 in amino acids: CASSSRTQETQYF. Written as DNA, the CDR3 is TGTGCCAGCAGTTCGAGGACGCAAGAGACCCAGTACTTC.

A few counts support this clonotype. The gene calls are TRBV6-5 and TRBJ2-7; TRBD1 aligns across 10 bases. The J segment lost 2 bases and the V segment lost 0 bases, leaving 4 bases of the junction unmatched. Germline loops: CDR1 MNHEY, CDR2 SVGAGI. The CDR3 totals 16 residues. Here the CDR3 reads CASSYSFGQGAYEQYF. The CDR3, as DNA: TGTGCCAGCAGTTACTCTTTTGGACAGGGGGCCTACGAGCAGTACTTC.

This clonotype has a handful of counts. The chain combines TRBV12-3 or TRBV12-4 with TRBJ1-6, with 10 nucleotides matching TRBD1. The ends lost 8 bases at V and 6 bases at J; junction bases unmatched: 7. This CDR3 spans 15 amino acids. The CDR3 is CASRTGDRGNSPLHF. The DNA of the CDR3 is TGTGCCAGCCGAACGGGGGACAGGGGTAATTCACCCCTCCACTTT.